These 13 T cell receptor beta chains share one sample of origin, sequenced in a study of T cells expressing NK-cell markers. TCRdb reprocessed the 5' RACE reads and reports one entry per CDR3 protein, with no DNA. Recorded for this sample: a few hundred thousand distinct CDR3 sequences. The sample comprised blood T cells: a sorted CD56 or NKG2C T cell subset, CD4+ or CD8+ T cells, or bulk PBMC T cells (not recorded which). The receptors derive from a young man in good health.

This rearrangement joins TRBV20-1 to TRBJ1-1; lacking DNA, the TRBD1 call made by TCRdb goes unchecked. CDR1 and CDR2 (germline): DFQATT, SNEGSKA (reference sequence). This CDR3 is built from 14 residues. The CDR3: CSAGARTGGNEAFF.

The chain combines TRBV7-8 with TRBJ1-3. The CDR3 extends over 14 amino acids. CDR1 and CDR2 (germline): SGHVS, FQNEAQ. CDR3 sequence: CASSLGSSGNTIYF.

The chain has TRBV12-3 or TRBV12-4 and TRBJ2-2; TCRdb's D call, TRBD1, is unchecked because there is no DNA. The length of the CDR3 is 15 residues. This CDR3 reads CASKGLGLNTGELFF.

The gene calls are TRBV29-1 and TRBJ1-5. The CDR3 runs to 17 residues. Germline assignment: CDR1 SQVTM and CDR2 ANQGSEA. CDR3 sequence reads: CSVEGQTQIYSNQPQHF. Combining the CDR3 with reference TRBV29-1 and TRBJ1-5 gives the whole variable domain SAVISQKPSRDICQRGTSLTIQCQVDSQVTMMFWYRQQPGQSLTLIATANQGSEATYESGFVIDKFPISRPNLTFSTLTVSNMSPEDSSIYLCSVEGQTQIYSNQPQHFGDGTRLSIL.

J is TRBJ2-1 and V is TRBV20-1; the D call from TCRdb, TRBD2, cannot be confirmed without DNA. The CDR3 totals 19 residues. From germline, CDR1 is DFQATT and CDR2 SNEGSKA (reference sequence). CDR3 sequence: CSARDRSGLAANSYNEQFF.

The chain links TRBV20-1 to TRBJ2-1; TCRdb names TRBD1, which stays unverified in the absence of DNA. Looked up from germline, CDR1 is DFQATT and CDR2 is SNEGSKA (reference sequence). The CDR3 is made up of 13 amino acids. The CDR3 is CSVEGQGENEQFF.

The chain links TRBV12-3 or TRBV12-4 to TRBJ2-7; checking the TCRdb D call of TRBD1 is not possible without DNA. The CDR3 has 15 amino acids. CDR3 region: CASKLTGGPTYEQYF.

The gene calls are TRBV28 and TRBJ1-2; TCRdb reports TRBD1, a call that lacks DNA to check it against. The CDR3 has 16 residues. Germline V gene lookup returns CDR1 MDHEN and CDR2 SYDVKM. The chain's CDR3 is CASSLPTGILNYGYTF.

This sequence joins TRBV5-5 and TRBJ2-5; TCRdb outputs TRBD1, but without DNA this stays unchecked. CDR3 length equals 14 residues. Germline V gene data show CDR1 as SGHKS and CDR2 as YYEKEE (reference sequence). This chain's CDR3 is CASSPTGHQETQYF.

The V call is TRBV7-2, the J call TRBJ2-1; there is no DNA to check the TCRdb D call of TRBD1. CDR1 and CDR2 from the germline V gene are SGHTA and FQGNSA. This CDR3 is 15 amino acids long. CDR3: CASSSRQGWYNEQFF. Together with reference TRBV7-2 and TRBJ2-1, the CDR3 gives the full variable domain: GAGVSQSPSNKVTEKGKDVELRCDPISGHTALYWYRQSLGQGLEFLIYFQGNSAPDKSGLPSDRFSAERTGGSVSTLTIQRTQQEDSAVYLCASSSRQGWYNEQFFGPGTRLTVL.

The CDR3 sequence: CASWGERVPPVGSQYF. The rearrangement links TRBV6-1 to TRBJ2-3; the TCRdb call, TRBD1, lacks DNA for checking. The CDR3 totals 16 residues. The germline V gene has CDR1 MNHNS and CDR2 SASEGT.

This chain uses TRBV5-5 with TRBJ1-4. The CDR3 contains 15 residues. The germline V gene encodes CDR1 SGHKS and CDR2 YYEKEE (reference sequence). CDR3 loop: CASSFFAATNEKLFF.

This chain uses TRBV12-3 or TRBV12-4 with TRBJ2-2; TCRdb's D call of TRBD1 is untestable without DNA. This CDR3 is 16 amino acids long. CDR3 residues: CASSLTRDRRTGELFF.